This passage covers 20 T cell receptor beta chains from one sample sequenced in a study of sequential checkpoint blockade in melanoma. Specified treatment: randomized to nivolumab then ipilimumab (arm A) or the reverse (arm B). Clones were sequenced by immunoSEQ multiplex PCR, and TCRdb holds only the in-frame ones, with some missing. Of fewer than 20,000 clones in the sample, around three fifths were seen once. Sequencing used CD8+ T cells sorted from blood (inferred from file names), obtained from a patient given nivolumab and ipilimumab in sequence. All receptors derive from a human donor with melanoma.

The chain employs TRBV7-6 and TRBJ2-7; D is perhaps TRBD2 (5 bases). Between the trimmed V and J ends, which lost 2 bases and 2 bases, there was a span of 13 bases. The CDR3 sequence is 15 residues long. Germline-derived CDR1 and CDR2 are SGHVS and FNYEAQ. The CDR3 loop reads CASSLNHEGPYEQYF. In nucleotides, the CDR3 is TGTGCCAGCAGCTTAAATCACGAGGGCCCCTACGAGCAGTACTTC.

This rearrangement joins TRBV4-1 to TRBJ2-7; 13 bases match TRBD2. The V gene end was trimmed by 0 bases and the J gene end by 3 bases; junction bases not matched to a gene: 8. The CDR3 is made up of 18 amino acids. CDR1 and CDR2 (germline): MGHRA, YSYEKL. The CDR3 here is CASSQEGGLAGVSYEQYF. CDR3 in DNA: TGCGCCAGCAGCCAAGAGGGAGGACTAGCGGGAGTAAGCTACGAGCAGTACTTC.

The chain carries TRBV9 and TRBJ2-1, with TRBD2 as a possible D gene (6 bases). V was cut by 0 bases and J by 6 bases, with 13 bases left in between. Germline CDR1 is SGDLS and CDR2 is YYNGEE. The length of the CDR3 is 15 residues. DNA of the CDR3: TGTGCCAGCAGCGTAGCTGGCGGGGCGCCCAATGAGCAGTTCTTC. It specifies CASSVAGGAPNEQFF.

This chain connects TRBV6-5 to TRBJ1-4; a weak D match, TRBD1 (5 bases). Between the trimmed V and J ends, which lost 6 bases and 11 bases, there was a span of 10 bases. Germline lookup yields CDR1 MNHEY and CDR2 SVGAGI. The CDR3 consists of 11 residues. In nucleotides, the CDR3 is TGTGCCAGCAGCGCGGGGGGGAAACTGTTTTTT. Protein: CASSAGGKLFF.

V and J are TRBV30 and TRBJ1-2; D unresolved. The CDR3 sequence is 14 residues long. Germline V CDR1 and CDR2: GTSNPN, SVGIG (reference sequence). Between the trimmed V and J ends, which lost 0 bases and 4 bases, there was a span of 12 bases. The CDR3 region is CAWSVSVPGYGYTF. The CDR3 coding sequence is TGTGCCTGGAGTGTATCGGTCCCCGGCTATGGCTACACCTTC. Looking up the rest from reference TRBV30 and TRBJ1-2 gives the full variable domain: SQTIHQWPATLVQPVGSPLSLECTVEGTSNPNLYWYRQAAGRGLQLLFYSVGIGQISSEVPQNLSASRPQDRQFILSSKKLLLSDSGFYLCAWSVSVPGYGYTFGSGTRLTVV.

CDR3 residues: CASSRGGLAHEQFF. The CDR3, as DNA: TGTGCCAGCAGCAGAGGGGGACTAGCGCATGAGCAGTTCTTC. The chain couples TRBV5-4 to TRBJ2-1, with TRBD2 identical over 10 bases. The V gene end was trimmed by 4 bases and the J gene end by 8 bases; junction bases not matched to a gene: 6. The germline V gene has CDR1 SGHNT and CDR2 YYREEE (reference sequence). The CDR3 is 14 amino acids.

This clone has just a few counts. The genes are TRBV29-1 and TRBJ2-3, with a possible D match to TRBD1 (5 bases). With 6 bases removed from V and 2 bases from J, the gap between germline ends came to 18 bases. This CDR3 has 15 amino acids. The germline V gene encodes CDR1 SQVTM and CDR2 ANQGSEA. CDR3 loop: CSVHYDGHYTDTQYF. CDR3 sequence (DNA): TGCAGCGTCCATTATGATGGACATTACACAGATACGCAGTATTTT.

The rearrangement joins TRBV6-6 to TRBJ2-1; 8 bases are a match to TRBD2. This CDR3 comprises 15 residues. Unmatched junction bases numbered 9, after V lost 2 bases and J lost 9 bases. Germline V gene sequence: CDR1 MNHNY, CDR2 SVGAGI (reference sequence). The CDR3 DNA is TGTGCCAGCAGTTACCAATTAAGCGGGGGCGGTGAGCAGTTCTTC. Translated, it gives CASSYQLSGGGEQFF.

V gene TRBV7-9 combines with J gene TRBJ1-6, with D possibly matching TRBD1 (5 bases). The germline V and J ends were trimmed by 5 bases and 5 bases, with 10 bases remaining between them. The CDR3 totals 14 residues. CDR1 and CDR2 from the germline V gene are SEHNR and FQNEAQ (reference sequence). Here the CDR3 reads CASSRRVDNSPLHF. The CDR3 DNA reads as TGTGCCAGCAGCCGCAGGGTAGATAATTCACCCCTCCACTTT.

This chain connects TRBV27 to TRBJ1-2; 10 positions match TRBD1. Germline lookup yields CDR1 MNHEY and CDR2 SMNVEV (reference sequence). CDR3 size: 16 residues. Trimming cost V 6 bases and J 8 bases; bases outside gene matches: 15. The CDR3 loop is CASSLIGTGAPGGYTF. The CDR3, as DNA: TGTGCCAGCAGCCTAATCGGGACAGGGGCTCCGGGAGGCTACACCTTC.

This clone was seen a single time. V gene TRBV2 combines with J gene TRBJ2-5; D gene unclear. The CDR3 extends over 12 amino acids. Trimming stripped 8 bases from V and 1 base from J, with 8 bases between. CDR1 and CDR2 from the germline V gene are SNHLY and FYNNEI. CDR3 in DNA: TGTGCCAGCGATCAAGCCCAAGAGACCCAGTACTTC. It specifies CASDQAQETQYF. Using reference TRBV2 and TRBJ2-5 for the parts outside the CDR3, the full variable domain is EPEVTQTPSHQVTQMGQEVILRCVPISNHLYFYWYRQILGQKVEFLVSFYNNEISEKSEIFDDQFSVERPDGSNFTLKIRSTKLEDSAMYFCASDQAQETQYFGPGTRLLVL.

This clone was observed a few times. This chain connects TRBV5-5 to TRBJ1-6, with 7 nucleotides matching TRBD1. J was trimmed by 7 bases and V by 0 bases; bases with no gene match: 4. This CDR3 region has 15 residues. CDR1 and CDR2 from the germline V gene are SGHKS and YYEKEE (reference sequence). The CDR3: CASSLAGTANSPLHF. As DNA, the CDR3 is TGTGCCAGCAGCTTGGCCGGGACAGCAAATTCACCCCTCCACTTT.

The chain couples TRBV5-1 to TRBJ2-7; D is unclear. The V gene's germline CDR1 is SGHRS and CDR2 YFSETQ. The CDR3 has 12 residues. The V end lost 0 bases, the J end lost 5 bases, and 6 bases lay between the germline ends. This chain's CDR3 is CASSLAGNEQYF. The CDR3, as DNA: TGCGCCAGCAGCTTGGCAGGAAACGAGCAGTACTTC.

The J gene is TRBJ2-1, the V gene TRBV9; D is unresolved. V was cut by 3 bases and J by 6 bases, with 4 bases left in between. This CDR3 spans 11 amino acids. The germline V gene has CDR1 SGDLS and CDR2 YYNGEE. DNA for the CDR3: TGTGCCAGCAGCGCCCTCAATGAGCAGTTCTTC. As protein: CASSALNEQFF.

V gene TRBV4-1 combines with J gene TRBJ2-1; TRBD2 aligns across 9 bases. There are 16 residues in the CDR3. V lost 0 bases, J lost 6 bases, and 6 bases stayed unmatched. Germline loops: CDR1 MGHRA, CDR2 YSYEKL. The DNA for the CDR3 is TGCGCCAGCAGCCAAGAAGAAGCGGGGGGATTCAATGAGCAGTTCTTC. Residues: CASSQEEAGGFNEQFF.

The rearrangement links TRBV14 to TRBJ2-7, with 9 bases that match TRBD2. Germline V gene data show CDR1 as SGHDN and CDR2 as FVKESK. V lost 1 base, J lost 2 bases, and 3 bases stayed unmatched. This CDR3 comprises 15 residues. The CDR3 DNA sequence: TGTGCCAGCAGCCAAGCTAGCGGGAAGCCCTACGAGCAGTACTTC. Its protein product is CASSQASGKPYEQYF.

This clone was seen a handful of times. CDR3 amino acids: CASSLRSPASDSPLSYNEQFF. The CDR3 DNA reads as TGTGCCAGCAGCTTAAGATCCCCAGCCTCAGACAGCCCCCTCTCCTACAATGAGCAGTTCTTC. The rearrangement links TRBV7-6 to TRBJ2-1, with a weak D call TRBD1 (5 bases). V was pared by 2 bases and J by 0 bases, with 26 bases between. The CDR3 has 21 amino acids. The germline V gene encodes CDR1 SGHVS and CDR2 FNYEAQ.

The genes are TRBV28 and TRBJ1-3, with TRBD1 matching 7 bases. Trimming removed 5 bases from V and 2 bases from J; junction bases left unmatched: 6. Germline-derived CDR1 and CDR2 are MDHEN and SYDVKM. The CDR3 contains 15 residues. DNA of the CDR3: TGTGCCAGCAGTCGCCCCGGGACAGCTGGAAACACCATATATTTT. Its protein is CASSRPGTAGNTIYF.

V is TRBV5-1 and J is TRBJ1-1; TRBD1 matches 8 bases. The CDR3 covers 13 residues. From germline, CDR1 is SGHRS and CDR2 YFSETQ. V was pared by 2 bases and J by 7 bases, with 4 bases of the junction left unmatched. CDR3 bases: TGCGCCAGCAGCTTAGGGGGACAGGTTGAAGCTTTCTTT. It codes for CASSLGGQVEAFF.

The chain is built from TRBV7-5 and TRBJ1-5. TRBV7-5 is marked as a pseudogene. The CDR3 is 18 residues long. The DNA for the CDR3 is TGTGTCAGAAGCTTAGGGGGGGGGCTAAGAGGAGCTGGTCAGCCCCAGCATTTT. Encoded protein: CVRSLGGGLRGAGQPQHF.